The source of this TCR beta chain is a study of cytomegalovirus exposure and HLA in healthy donors. With 2 bases clipped from V and 6 bases from J, the junction kept 5 bases outside the gene matches. The CDR3 has 15 amino acids. Germline V gene lookup returns CDR1 MNHNS and CDR2 SASEGT. PCR was performed using 60 Vbeta and 13 Jbeta primers. The table came from immunoSEQ multiplex PCR; TCRdb's copy has only in-frame clones and leaves some out. The sample has around 190,000 clones; 60% to 80% are singletons. This clone was picked up one time. The V and J genes are TRBV6-1 and TRBJ2-3; 10 nucleotides match TRBD2. The origin of this receptor is a woman younger than 45 in good health and CMV-seronegative. The sequencing sample was made of PBMCs. CDR3 in DNA: TGTGCCAGCAGTGAACAAACTAGCGGGGCGGATACGCAGTATTTT. Encoded protein: CASSEQTSGADTQYF.